This T cell receptor (beta chain) appears in the sequencing data of a study of response to subunit inactivated influenza vaccine. A single count supports this clonotype. What it binds is not known. TCRdb re-called the RT-PCR reads with MiXCR, one entry per CDR3 protein. Of 400,000 to 550,000 distinct CDR3 sequences listed, 25% were seen once; the top ten hold approximately 1.9%. Broader study findings: Each seasonal influenza vaccination, the authors suggested, recruits few new T cells.

Sequencing used CD4+ T cells sorted from PBMCs, obtained 5 days after vaccination. This TCR came from a man aged 45-65 years who received an inactivated influenza vaccine.

CDR3 nucleotides: TGTGCCAGCAGTTTCGAAGGGCGAACCGGGGAGCTGTTTTTT. Translated, it gives CASSFEGRTGELFF. This chain uses TRBV2 with TRBJ2-2; D unresolved. Deletions cut 5 bases from V and 5 bases from J, with 12 bases between. Germline V lookup: CDR1 SNHLY, CDR2 FYNNEI. The length of the CDR3 is 14 residues.